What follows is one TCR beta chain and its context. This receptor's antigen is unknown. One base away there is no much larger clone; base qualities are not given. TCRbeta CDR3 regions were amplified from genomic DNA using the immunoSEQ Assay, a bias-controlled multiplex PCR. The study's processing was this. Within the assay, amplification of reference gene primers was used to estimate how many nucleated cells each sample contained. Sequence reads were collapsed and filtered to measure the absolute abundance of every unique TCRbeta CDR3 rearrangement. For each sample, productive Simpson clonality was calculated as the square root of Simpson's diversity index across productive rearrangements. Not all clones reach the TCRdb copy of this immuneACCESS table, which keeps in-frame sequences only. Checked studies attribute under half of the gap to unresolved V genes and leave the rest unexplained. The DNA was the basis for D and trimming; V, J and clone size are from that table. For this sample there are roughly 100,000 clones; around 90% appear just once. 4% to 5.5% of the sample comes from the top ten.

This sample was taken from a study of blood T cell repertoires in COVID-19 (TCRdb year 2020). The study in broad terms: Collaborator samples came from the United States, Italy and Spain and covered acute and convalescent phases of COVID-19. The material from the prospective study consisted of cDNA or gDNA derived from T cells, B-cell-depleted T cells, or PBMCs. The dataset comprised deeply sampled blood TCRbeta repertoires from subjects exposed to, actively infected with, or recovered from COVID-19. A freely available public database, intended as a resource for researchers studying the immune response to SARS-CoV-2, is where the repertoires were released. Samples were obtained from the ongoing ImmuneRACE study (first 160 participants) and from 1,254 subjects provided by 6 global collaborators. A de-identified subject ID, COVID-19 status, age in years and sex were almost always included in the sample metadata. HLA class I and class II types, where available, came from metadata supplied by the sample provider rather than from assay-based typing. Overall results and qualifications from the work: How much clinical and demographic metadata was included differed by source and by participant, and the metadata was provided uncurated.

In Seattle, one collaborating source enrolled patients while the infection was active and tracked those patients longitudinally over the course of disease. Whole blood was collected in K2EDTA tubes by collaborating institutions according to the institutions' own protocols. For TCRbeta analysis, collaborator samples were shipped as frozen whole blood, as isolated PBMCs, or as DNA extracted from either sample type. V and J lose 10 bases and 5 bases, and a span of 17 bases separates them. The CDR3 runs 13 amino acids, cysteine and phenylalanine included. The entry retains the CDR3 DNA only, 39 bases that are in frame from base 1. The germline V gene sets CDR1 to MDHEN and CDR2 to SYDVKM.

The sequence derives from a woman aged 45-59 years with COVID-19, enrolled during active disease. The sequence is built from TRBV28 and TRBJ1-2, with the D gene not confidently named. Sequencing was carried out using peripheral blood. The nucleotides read TGTGCCATCAGGCCTCATTCGGGATATGGCTACACCTTC. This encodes CAIRPHSGYGYTF.